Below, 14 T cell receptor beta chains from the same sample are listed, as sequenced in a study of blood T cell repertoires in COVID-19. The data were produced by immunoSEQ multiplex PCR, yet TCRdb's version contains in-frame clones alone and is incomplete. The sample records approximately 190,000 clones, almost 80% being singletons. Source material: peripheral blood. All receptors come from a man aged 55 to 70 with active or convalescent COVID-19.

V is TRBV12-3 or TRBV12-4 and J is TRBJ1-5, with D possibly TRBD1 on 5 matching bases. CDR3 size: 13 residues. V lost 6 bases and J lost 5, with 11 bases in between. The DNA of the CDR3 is TGTGCCAGCAGGATGACAGAAGATCAGCCCCAGCATTTT. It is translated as CASRMTEDQPQHF.

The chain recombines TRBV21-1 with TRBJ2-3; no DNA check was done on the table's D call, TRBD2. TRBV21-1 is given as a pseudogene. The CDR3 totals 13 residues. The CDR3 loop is CASSTGLADTQYF. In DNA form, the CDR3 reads TGTGCCAGCAGCACGGGACTAGCAGATACGCAGTATTTT.

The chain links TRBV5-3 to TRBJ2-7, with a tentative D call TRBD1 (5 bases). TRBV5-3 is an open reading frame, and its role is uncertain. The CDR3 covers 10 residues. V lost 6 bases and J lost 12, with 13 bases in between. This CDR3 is CARTPGLLYF. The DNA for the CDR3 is TGTGCCAGAACGCCAGGGTTGCTGTACTTC.

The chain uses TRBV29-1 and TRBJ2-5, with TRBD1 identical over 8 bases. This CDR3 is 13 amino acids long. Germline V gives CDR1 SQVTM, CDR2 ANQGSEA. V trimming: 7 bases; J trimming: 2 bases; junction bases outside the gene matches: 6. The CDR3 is CSGTGTGQETQYF. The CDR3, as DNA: TGCAGCGGGACCGGGACAGGTCAAGAGACCCAGTACTTC.

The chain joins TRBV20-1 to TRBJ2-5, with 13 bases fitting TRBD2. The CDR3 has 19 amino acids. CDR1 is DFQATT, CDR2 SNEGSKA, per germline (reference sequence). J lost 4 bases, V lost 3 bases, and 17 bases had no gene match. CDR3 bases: TGCAGTGCTAGTCTTCGGACTAGCGGGAGTTTAGTTGGAGGAGAGACCCAGTACTTC. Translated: CSASLRTSGSLVGGETQYF.

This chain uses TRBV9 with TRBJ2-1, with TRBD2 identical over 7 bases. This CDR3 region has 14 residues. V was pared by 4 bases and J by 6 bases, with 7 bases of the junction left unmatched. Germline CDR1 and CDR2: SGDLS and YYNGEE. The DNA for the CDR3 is TGTGCCAGCAGCCCCGGACTAGTAGGCAATGAGCAGTTCTTC. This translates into CASSPGLVGNEQFF.

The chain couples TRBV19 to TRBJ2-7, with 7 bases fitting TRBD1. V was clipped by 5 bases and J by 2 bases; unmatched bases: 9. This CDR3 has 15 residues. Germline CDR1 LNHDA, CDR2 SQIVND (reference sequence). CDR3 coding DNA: TGTGCCAGTAGTCCTCGGGACAGCTCAGCCTACGAGCAGTACTTC. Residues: CASSPRDSSAYEQYF.

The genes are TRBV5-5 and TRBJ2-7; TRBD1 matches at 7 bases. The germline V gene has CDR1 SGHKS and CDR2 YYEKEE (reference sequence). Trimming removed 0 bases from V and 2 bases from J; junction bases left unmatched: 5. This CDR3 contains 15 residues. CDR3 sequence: CASSLAGTAPYEQYF. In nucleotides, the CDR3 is TGTGCCAGCAGCTTGGCGGGGACAGCCCCCTACGAGCAGTACTTC.

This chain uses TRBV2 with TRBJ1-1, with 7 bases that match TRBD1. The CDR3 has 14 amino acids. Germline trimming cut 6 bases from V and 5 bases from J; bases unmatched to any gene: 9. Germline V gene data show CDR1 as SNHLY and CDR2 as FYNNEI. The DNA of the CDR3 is TGTGCCAGCAGCGAGACAGGGTTTGGGACTGAAGCTTTCTTT. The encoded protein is CASSETGFGTEAFF.

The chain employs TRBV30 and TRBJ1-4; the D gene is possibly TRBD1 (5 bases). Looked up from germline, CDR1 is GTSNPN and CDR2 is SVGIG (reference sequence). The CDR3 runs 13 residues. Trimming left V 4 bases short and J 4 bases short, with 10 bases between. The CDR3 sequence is CAWNQGYNEKLFF. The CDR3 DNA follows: TGTGCCTGGAATCAGGGTTATAATGAAAAACTGTTTTTT.

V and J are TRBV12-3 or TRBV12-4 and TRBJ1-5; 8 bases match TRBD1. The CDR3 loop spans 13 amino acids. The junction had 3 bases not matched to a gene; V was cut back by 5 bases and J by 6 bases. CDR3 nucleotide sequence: TGTGCCAGCAGTAGACAGGGGTTTCAGCCCCAGCATTTT. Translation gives CASSRQGFQPQHF.

The CDR3 coding sequence is TGTGCCAGCAGTGAGAGGAGCTCCTATAATTCACCCCTCCACTTT. Protein: CASSERSSYNSPLHF. This chain joins TRBV2 and TRBJ1-6; D unclear. This CDR3 comprises 15 residues. Trimming shortened V by 3 bases and J by 0 bases, and 6 bases separated the two germline ends. CDR1 is SNHLY and CDR2 is FYNNEI in the germline V gene.

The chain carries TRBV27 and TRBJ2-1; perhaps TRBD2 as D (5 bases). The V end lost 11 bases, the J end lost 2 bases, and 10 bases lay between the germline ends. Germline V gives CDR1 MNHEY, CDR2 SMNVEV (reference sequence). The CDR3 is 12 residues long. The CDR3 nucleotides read TGTGCCGGCGCGGGCCCCTACAATGAGCAGTTCTTC. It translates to CAGAGPYNEQFF.

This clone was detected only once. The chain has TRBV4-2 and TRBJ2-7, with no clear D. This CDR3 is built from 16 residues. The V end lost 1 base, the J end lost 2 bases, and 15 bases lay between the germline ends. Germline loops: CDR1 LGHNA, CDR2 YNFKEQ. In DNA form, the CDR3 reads TGTGCCAGCAGCCAAGGCGGCCGCCACCCCCCCTACGAGCAGTACTTC. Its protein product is CASSQGGRHPPYEQYF.